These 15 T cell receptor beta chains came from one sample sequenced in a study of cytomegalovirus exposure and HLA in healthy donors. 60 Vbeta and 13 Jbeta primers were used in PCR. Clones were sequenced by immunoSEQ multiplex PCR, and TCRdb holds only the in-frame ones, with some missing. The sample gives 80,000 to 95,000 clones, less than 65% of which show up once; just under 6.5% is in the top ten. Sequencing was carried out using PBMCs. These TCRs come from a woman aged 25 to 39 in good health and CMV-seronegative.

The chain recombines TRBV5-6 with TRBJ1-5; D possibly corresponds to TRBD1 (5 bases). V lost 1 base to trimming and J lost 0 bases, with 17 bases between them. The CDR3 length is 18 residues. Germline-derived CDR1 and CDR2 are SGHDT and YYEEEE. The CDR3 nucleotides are TGTGCCAGCAGCTTGAGGCGAACAGGTCCAAATAGCAATCAGCCCCAGCATTTT. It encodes CASSLRRTGPNSNQPQHF.

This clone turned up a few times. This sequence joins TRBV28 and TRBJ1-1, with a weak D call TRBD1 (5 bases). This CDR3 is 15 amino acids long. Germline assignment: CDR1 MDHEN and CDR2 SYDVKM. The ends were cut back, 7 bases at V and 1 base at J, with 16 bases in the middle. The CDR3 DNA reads TGTGCCAGCACCTTGGGGGGGACCGCGAACACTGAAGCTTTCTTT. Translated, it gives CASTLGGTANTEAFF.

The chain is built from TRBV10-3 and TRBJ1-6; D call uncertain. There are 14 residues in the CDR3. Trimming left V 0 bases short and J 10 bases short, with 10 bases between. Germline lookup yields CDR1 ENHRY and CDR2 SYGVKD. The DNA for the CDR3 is TGTGCCATCAGTGAGTCCCGGTTACGATCACCCCTCCACTTT. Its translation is CAISESRLRSPLHF.

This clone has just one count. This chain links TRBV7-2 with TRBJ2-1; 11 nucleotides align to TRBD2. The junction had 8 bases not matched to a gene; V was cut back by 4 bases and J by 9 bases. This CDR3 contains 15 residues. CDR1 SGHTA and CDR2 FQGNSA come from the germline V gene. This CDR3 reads CASSSDSGRAVEQFF. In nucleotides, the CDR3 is TGTGCCAGCAGCTCAGATAGCGGGAGGGCCGTTGAGCAGTTCTTC.

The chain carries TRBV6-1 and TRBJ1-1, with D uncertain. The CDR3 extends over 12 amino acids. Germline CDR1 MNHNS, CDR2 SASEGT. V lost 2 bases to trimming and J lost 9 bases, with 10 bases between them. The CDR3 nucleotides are TGTGCCAGCAGTGAACCCCCTCCTCAAGCTTTCTTT. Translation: CASSEPPPQAFF.

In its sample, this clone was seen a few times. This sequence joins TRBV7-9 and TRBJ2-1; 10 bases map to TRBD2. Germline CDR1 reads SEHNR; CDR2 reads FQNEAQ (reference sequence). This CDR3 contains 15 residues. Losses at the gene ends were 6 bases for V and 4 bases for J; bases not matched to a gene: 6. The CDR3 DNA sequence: TGTGCCAGCAGTATTAGCGGGGGGAAATACAATGAGCAGTTCTTC. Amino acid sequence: CASSISGGKYNEQFF.

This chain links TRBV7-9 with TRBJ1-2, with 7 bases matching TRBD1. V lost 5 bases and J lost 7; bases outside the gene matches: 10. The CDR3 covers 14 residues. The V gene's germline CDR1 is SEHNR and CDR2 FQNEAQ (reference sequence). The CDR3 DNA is TGTGCCAGCAGCCGCGACGAGGGGGCCGGTGGCTACACCTTC. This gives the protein CASSRDEGAGGYTF.

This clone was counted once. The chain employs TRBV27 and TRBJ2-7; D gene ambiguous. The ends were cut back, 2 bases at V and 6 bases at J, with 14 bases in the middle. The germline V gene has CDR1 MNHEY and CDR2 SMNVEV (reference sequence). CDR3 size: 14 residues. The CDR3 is CASSLSVTPREQYF. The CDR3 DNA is TGTGCCAGCAGTTTAAGCGTAACCCCCCGCGAGCAGTACTTC.

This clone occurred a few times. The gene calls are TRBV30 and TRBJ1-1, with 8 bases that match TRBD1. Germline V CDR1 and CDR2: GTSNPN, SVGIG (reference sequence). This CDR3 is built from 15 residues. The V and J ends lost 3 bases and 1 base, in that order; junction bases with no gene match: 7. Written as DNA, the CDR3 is TGTGCCTGGAGGCCAAGGACAGGGACGAACACTGAAGCTTTCTTT. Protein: CAWRPRTGTNTEAFF.

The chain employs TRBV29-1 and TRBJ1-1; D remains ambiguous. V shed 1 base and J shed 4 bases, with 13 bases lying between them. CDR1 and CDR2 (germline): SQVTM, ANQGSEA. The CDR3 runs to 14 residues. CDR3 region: CSVEAVLPGTEAFF. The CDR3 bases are TGCAGCGTTGAAGCGGTGCTGCCGGGCACTGAAGCTTTCTTT. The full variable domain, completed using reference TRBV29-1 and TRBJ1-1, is SAVISQKPSRDICQRGTSLTIQCQVDSQVTMMFWYRQQPGQSLTLIATANQGSEATYESGFVIDKFPISRPNLTFSTLTVSNMSPEDSSIYLCSVEAVLPGTEAFFGQGTRLTVV.

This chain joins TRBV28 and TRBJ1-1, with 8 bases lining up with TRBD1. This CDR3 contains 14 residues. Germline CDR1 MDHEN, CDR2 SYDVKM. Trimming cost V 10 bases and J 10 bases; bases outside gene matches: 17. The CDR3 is CATNNPNRGFVAFF. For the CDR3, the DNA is TGTGCCACCAATAACCCTAACAGGGGGTTTGTAGCTTTCTTT.

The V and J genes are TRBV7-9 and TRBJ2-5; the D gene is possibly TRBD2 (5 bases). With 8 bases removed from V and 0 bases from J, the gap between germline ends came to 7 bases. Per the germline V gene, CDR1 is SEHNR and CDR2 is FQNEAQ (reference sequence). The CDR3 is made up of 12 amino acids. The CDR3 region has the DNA TGTGCCAGCGTGAGGGACCAAGAGACCCAGTACTTC. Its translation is CASVRDQETQYF.

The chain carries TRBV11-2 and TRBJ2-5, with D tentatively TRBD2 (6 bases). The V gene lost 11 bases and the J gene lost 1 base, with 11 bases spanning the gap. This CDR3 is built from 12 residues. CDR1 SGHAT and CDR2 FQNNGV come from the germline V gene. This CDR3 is CARGGIQETQYF. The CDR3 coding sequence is TGTGCCCGTGGGGGGATCCAAGAGACCCAGTACTTC. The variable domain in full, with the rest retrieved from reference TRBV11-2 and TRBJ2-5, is EAGVAQSPRYKIIEKRQSVAFWCNPISGHATLYWYQQILGQGPKLLIQFQNNGVVDDSQLPKDRFSAERLKGVDSTLKIQPAKLEDSAVYLCARGGIQETQYFGPGTRLLVL.

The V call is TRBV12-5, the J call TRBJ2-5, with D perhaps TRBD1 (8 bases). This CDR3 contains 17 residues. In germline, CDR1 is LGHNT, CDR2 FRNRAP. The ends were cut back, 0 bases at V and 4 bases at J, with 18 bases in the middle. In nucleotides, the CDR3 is TGTGCTAGTGGTTTGGTACAGGGGGGGGCCTCGATAGAGACCCAGTACTTC. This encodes CASGLVQGGASIETQYF.

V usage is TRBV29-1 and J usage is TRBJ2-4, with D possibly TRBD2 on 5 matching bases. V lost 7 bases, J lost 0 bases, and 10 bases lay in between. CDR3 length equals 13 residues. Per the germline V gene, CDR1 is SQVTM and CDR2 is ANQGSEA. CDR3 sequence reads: CSGRGSAKNIQYF. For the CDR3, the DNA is TGCAGCGGACGGGGATCAGCCAAAAACATTCAGTACTTC.